This T cell receptor beta chain stems from a study of cytomegalovirus exposure and HLA in healthy donors. Points from the study as a whole: Researchers catalogued 164 TCR beta chains as cytomegalovirus-associated.

Using immunoSEQ multiplex PCR, the repertoire was profiled, and TCRdb retains in-frame clones only, with some absent. The top ten hold approximately 12% of the sample, which has 200,000 to 300,000 clones, about 90% seen once. A note on this clone: Its antigen is still unknown.

Material for sequencing was PBMCs. The sequence derives from a young man in good health and CMV-seropositive.

The CDR3 reads CAWSVTPLAPGNEQFF. CDR3 coding DNA: TGTGCCTGGAGTGTAACTCCTCTAGCACCTGGCAATGAGCAGTTCTTC. This chain joins TRBV30 and TRBJ2-1; D is possibly TRBD2 (5 bases). CDR1 is GTSNPN, CDR2 SVGIG, per germline (reference sequence). CDR3 length: 16 residues. V shed 0 bases and J shed 6 bases, with 18 bases lying between them.